The clone carrying this TCR beta chain was recorded a few times. Its antigen remains unidentified. This sample was taken from a study of T cell repertoires in cytomegalovirus infection. About the study: Recently described HLA-C-restricted plus well-studied HLA-B-restricted CMV epitopes were used. From public TCR beta signatures came an indication of both CMV infection and matching HLA type. Study-wide findings and caveats: The study found HLA-C-restricted CMV-specific TCR beta clonotypes dominating the ex vivo response. Summed public TCR beta family frequency identified CMV carriers bearing the relevant HLA.

The germline V gene encodes CDR1 SQVTM and CDR2 ANQGSEA. The germline V and J ends were trimmed by 4 bases and 3 bases, with 15 bases remaining between them. The CDR3 is made up of 14 amino acids. TCRdb re-analysed the reads in MiXCR, keeping a single row per CDR3 protein. The table shows 110,000 or so distinct CDR3 sequences, with about 30% occurring only once. The material sequenced was CD8+ T cells from cultured PBMCs, taken from culture after CMV antigen stimulation. The sequence came from a human donor in good health (CMV status not recorded). Some clones in this sample may be carry-over from other donors' samples. The chain has TRBV29-1 and TRBJ1-1; D might be TRBD1 (5 bases). Here the CDR3 DNA reads TGCAGCGTTGTGGGGCGGGGCATTCACACTGAAGCTTTCTTT. Its translation is CSVVGRGIHTEAFF.